Listed here is a single T cell receptor beta chain. Its target is not known. One end of the junction is discordant with germline, which a read error may explain. The sample is drawn from a study of T cells after yellow fever vaccination. Study-level results: Abundant clonotypes from the bulk population could contaminate FACS-sorted repertoires.

The CDR3 extends over 14 amino acids. The V gene's germline CDR1 is SGHRS and CDR2 YFSETQ. Via MiXCR, TCRdb re-called the 5' RACE reads, giving one row per CDR3 protein. The sample holds some 300,000 distinct CDR3 sequences, roughly 8% seen once. This clonotype was obtained from a young man who received the YFV17D yellow fever vaccine. The sample here was PBMCs, taken more than 35 days after the first yellow fever vaccination. The rearrangement uses TRBV5-1 and TRBJ2-5; D is undetermined. The CDR3 loop reads CGSSLVQMQETQYF. DNA for the CDR3: TGCGGCAGCAGCTTGGTCCAGATGCAAGAGACCCAGTACTTC.